These T cell receptor beta chains were read from a single sample in a study of tumour-infiltrating T cells in Burkitt lymphoma. Measured with immunoSEQ multiplex PCR; TCRdb has only the in-frame clones, and not every one. The data show about 4,000 clones, under 20% seen once. The sample taken for sequencing was tumor tissue. The receptor source for this set is a human donor with diffuse large B-cell lymphoma. Some clones in this sample may be carry-over from other donors' samples. CDR3s include the opening cysteine and the closing phenylalanine or tryptophan. The D gene is left open where the match is weak. Where a row states a size, it is once, few, many or the class of an expanded clone; other rows omit it.

v_call,clone_size,d_call,j_call,cdr3_nt,cdr3_aa
TRBV4-3,few,-,TRBJ2-7,TGCGCCAGCAGCCAAGAGTCCGTTTCCCCTGCTTACGAGCAGTACTTC,CASSQESVSPAYEQYF
TRBV4-1,-,-,TRBJ1-2,TGCGCCAGCGGCGGGGGGGGGTGTCATGGCTACACCTTC,CASGGGGCHGYTF
TRBV11-2,large,-,TRBJ2-7,TGTGCCAGCAGTGCAGGGATCTACGAGCAGTACTTC,CASSAGIYEQYF
TRBV6-1,-,-,TRBJ1-1,TGTGCCAGCAGTGTGTCGGCGAACACTGAAGCTTTCTTT,CASSVSANTEAFF
TRBV19,few,TRBD2,TRBJ2-1,TGTGCCAGTAGTATAGGAAGCGGGGGGGCCTACAATGAGCAGTTCTTC,CASSIGSGGAYNEQFF
TRBV25-1,-,TRBD1,TRBJ2-7,TGTGCCAGCAGTGAAGTTGGGACAGGCCGCTACGAGCAGTACTTC,CASSEVGTGRYEQYF
TRBV7-9,few,TRBD1,TRBJ2-1,TGTGCCAGCAGTATGCCCCCGGGACAGGGGGATGAGCAGTTCTTC,CASSMPPGQGDEQFF
TRBV6-5,-,-,TRBJ2-5,TGTGCCAGCAGTGGGGACTGGGCGGAAGAGACCCAGTACTTC,CASSGDWAEETQYF
TRBV18,-,TRBD1,TRBJ2-7,TGTGCCAGCTCTCCTACAGGGGGGAGGAGGAACGAGCAGTACTTC,CASSPTGGRRNEQYF
TRBV7-2,few,-,TRBJ2-1,TGTGCCAGCAGCTCGCTTGGGGGAGGTGGTAACTCCTACAATGAGCAGTTCTTC,CASSSLGGGGNSYNEQFF
TRBV19,few,-,TRBJ2-7,TGTGCCAGTAGCCTCGATTGGGCGGGCACCTACGAGCAGTACTTC,CASSLDWAGTYEQYF
TRBV7-9,few,TRBD1,TRBJ1-2,TGTGCCAGCAGCCCCCGGGACAGGGTGGAAAAGAGCTATGGCTACACCTTC,CASSPRDRVEKSYGYTF
TRBV5-1,-,-,TRBJ1-4,TGCGCCAGCAGCTTGGAGGGATATCCAGAAAAACTGTTTTTT,CASSLEGYPEKLFF
TRBV7-9,-,-,TRBJ1-6,TGTGCCAGCAGCTCCCAGGGTGGTGGTTCACCCCTCCATTTT,CASSSQGGGSPLHF
TRBV9,few,-,TRBJ2-2,TGTGCCAGCCTTAACTGGGAGGCCGGGGAGCTGTTTTTT,CASLNWEAGELFF
TRBV19,few,TRBD1,TRBJ2-7,TGTGCCAGTAGAAAATCCGGGACAGGGAACTACGAGCAGTACTTC,CASRKSGTGNYEQYF
TRBV7-9,-,-,TRBJ1-2,TGTGCCAGCAGCTTCACGGGACAATTCGAGAACTATGGCTACACCTTC,CASSFTGQFENYGYTF
TRBV6-8,-,-,TRBJ1-1,TGTGCCAGCGGAGGGGTCACTGAAGCTTTCTTT,CASGGVTEAFF
TRBV7-2,-,-,TRBJ2-5,TGTGCCAGCAGCTTAGCTCTTCGGGAGGAGACCCAGTACTTC,CASSLALREETQYF
TRBV18,-,-,TRBJ1-3,TGTGCCAGCTCAGCCCGACAAGTGTCGGGAAACACCATATATTTT,CASSARQVSGNTIYF
TRBV2,-,-,TRBJ1-4,TGTGCCAGCAGTGGTGTTTGGGGCTTTAATGAAAAACTGTTTTTT,CASSGVWGFNEKLFF
TRBV4-1,few,TRBD2,TRBJ2-1,TGCGCCAGCAGCCAACGAAGTCCTAGCGGGAGGGCCGTATTCTTC,CASSQRSPSGRAVFF
TRBV13,-,-,TRBJ1-2,TGTGCCAGCAGCTTAAACCTGGGAAACCGCTACACCTTC,CASSLNLGNRYTF
TRBV5-4,few,-,TRBJ1-1,TGTGCCAGCAGCAAGCCGACAAGGCCAAACACTGAAGCTTTCTTT,CASSKPTRPNTEAFF
TRBV29-1,-,-,TRBJ1-1,TGCAGCGTCACACAGGGTAACACTGAAGCTTTCTTT,CSVTQGNTEAFF
TRBV6-5,few,TRBD1,TRBJ1-2,TGTGCCAGCAGTCGGACAGGGGGCTCTGGCTACACCTTC,CASSRTGGSGYTF
TRBV19,-,-,TRBJ2-2,TGTGCCAGTAGAACCGAGCGGAACACCGGGGAGCTGTTTTTT,CASRTERNTGELFF
TRBV15,few,-,TRBJ1-2,TGTGCCACCAGCAGAGATATTCTAGCTAACTATGGCTACACCTTC,CATSRDILANYGYTF
TRBV18,few,-,TRBJ1-4,TGTGCCAGCTCACCGATGGGGCCCGCAAAACTGTTTTTT,CASSPMGPAKLFF
TRBV10-3,few,TRBD2,TRBJ2-2,TGTGCCATCAGTGAGCCGGGACTAGCTCCGGAGCTGTTTTTT,CAISEPGLAPELFF
TRBV2,-,-,TRBJ2-2,TGTGCCAGCAGCCGAAACACCGGGGAGCTGTTTTTT,CASSRNTGELFF
TRBV6-6,-,-,TRBJ1-1,TGTGCCAGCAATGTGGGCTTGAACACTGAAGCTTTCTTT,CASNVGLNTEAFF
TRBV10-3,-,-,TRBJ2-7,TGTGCCATCAGCGCAACATCAGGAGACTACGAGCAGTACTTC,CAISATSGDYEQYF
TRBV5-1,few,-,TRBJ2-7,TGCGCCAGCAGCCCTAGGACGGATAGCTCCTACGAGCAGTACTTC,CASSPRTDSSYEQYF
TRBV6-5,-,-,TRBJ1-2,TGTGCCAGCTTCCGCAGGGGCAGTTATGGCTACACCTTC,CASFRRGSYGYTF
TRBV25-1,few,-,TRBJ1-1,TGTGCCAGCAGTGGCCAGGGCACTGAAGCTTTCTTT,CASSGQGTEAFF
TRBV7-8,-,-,TRBJ2-2,TGTGCCACAGGAAGGATCCTCGGGGACACCGGGGAGCTGTTTTTT,CATGRILGDTGELFF
TRBV7-9,few,TRBD2,TRBJ2-3,TGTGCCAGCAGCTTAATAGCGGGACGGGCGCAGTATTTT,CASSLIAGRAQYF
TRBV19,-,-,TRBJ1-5,TGTGCCAGTAGTACCCAAAGACGTACCGGGACTCAGCCCCAGCATTTT,CASSTQRRTGTQPQHF
TRBV28,few,-,TRBJ1-1,TGTGCCAGCAGTTTCTTGGGGGATGGAAGGAGCGTTGAAGCTTTCTTT,CASSFLGDGRSVEAFF
TRBV28,few,-,TRBJ2-7,TGTGCCAGCGTCGGGTGGTCCTACGAGCAGTACTTC,CASVGWSYEQYF
TRBV27,few,-,TRBJ2-3,TGTGCCAGCAGTTTAGTGGCGGGGTGGGCAGATACGCAGTATTTT,CASSLVAGWADTQYF
TRBV27,few,TRBD1,TRBJ1-5,TGTGCCAGCAGCCGAGGACAGGGGGCGCCAAGCAATCAGCCCCAGCATTTT,CASSRGQGAPSNQPQHF
TRBV7-9,few,-,TRBJ2-7,TGTGCCAGCAGCTTAGGTGGCAGCCCGTACGAGCAGTACTTC,CASSLGGSPYEQYF
TRBV6-1,few,-,TRBJ2-7,TGTGCCAGCAGTGACCCGGACTACGAGCAGTACTTC,CASSDPDYEQYF
TRBV19,-,-,TRBJ2-3,TGTGCCAGTAGCCCGGGACCCTTCACAGATACGCAGTATTTT,CASSPGPFTDTQYF
TRBV28,few,TRBD1,TRBJ1-6,TGTGCCAGCAGTTTATGGAGACAGGGGGCCAATTCACCCCTCCACTTT,CASSLWRQGANSPLHF
TRBV28,-,-,TRBJ2-7,TGTGCCAGCAGCCTGATCATAGGGTTTAGCCCGCACTACGAGCAGTACTTC,CASSLIIGFSPHYEQYF
TRBV4-2,-,TRBD1,TRBJ2-7,TGTGCCAGCAGCCTTCCGGGACAGACCTACGAGCAGTACTTC,CASSLPGQTYEQYF
TRBV10-3,few,-,TRBJ2-7,TGTGCCATCAGTGGGGGCTACAGAGCCACCTACGAGCAGTACTTC,CAISGGYRATYEQYF
TRBV28,-,-,TRBJ1-2,TGTGCCAGCAGTCGACAGGCCGGCTATGGCTACACCTTC,CASSRQAGYGYTF
TRBV7-8,-,TRBD1,TRBJ1-6,TGTGCCAGCAGGCAAAGGACAGGGTTGGATTCACCCCTCCACTTT,CASRQRTGLDSPLHF
TRBV7-2,-,TRBD2,TRBJ2-1,TGTGCCAGCAGCCCTCACCTAGCGGGGGGCTACAATGAGCAGTTCTTC,CASSPHLAGGYNEQFF
TRBV7-9,-,-,TRBJ1-6,TGTGCCAGCAGCTTAGGTCCAGGAAATAATTCACCCCTCCACTTT,CASSLGPGNNSPLHF
TRBV9,-,-,TRBJ1-1,TGTGCCAGCAGCGTGCTCATGAACACTGAAGCTTTCTTT,CASSVLMNTEAFF
TRBV18,-,-,TRBJ1-6,TGTGCCAGCTCAGGGATTCTTAATTCACCCCTCCACTTT,CASSGILNSPLHF
TRBV19,few,-,TRBJ1-1,TGTGCCAGTAGTATCAATTGGAACACTGAAGCTTTCTTT,CASSINWNTEAFF
TRBV6-1,-,-,TRBJ2-7,TGTGCCAGCAGTGGGAACTCCTACGAGCAGTACTTC,CASSGNSYEQYF